This T cell receptor (beta chain) was identified during a study of long-term antiretroviral therapy in people with HIV. Germline lookup yields CDR1 SEHNR and CDR2 FQNEAQ (reference sequence). The CDR3 covers 15 residues. Trimming at V came to 5 bases and at J to 4 bases, leaving 6 bases not matched to a gene. With survey level as its setting, the immunoSEQ assay was v3.0. The assay was immunoSEQ multiplex PCR, and TCRdb's table has in-frame clones only and misses some. Of about 7,100 clones listed, under 85% were seen once; the top ten hold about 30%. This clone is a singleton in its sample. The chain employs TRBV7-9 and TRBJ2-2, with 8 nucleotides matching TRBD2. This clonotype was obtained from a man aged 40-49 years with HIV. The specimen was unsorted PBMCs, collected 0.2 years after starting antiretroviral therapy. CDR3 amino acids: CASSRTGGGTGELFF. The CDR3, as DNA: TGTGCCAGCAGCCGAACGGGGGGGGGCACCGGGGAGCTGTTTTTT. The full variable domain, with the rest looked up from reference TRBV7-9 and TRBJ2-2, is DTGVSQNPRHKITKRGQNVTFRCDPISEHNRLYWYRQTLGQGPEFLTYFQNEAQLEKSRLLSDRFSAERPKGSFSTLEIQRTEQGDSAMYLCASSRTGGGTGELFFGEGSRLTVL.